At least ten counts were recorded for the clone carrying this T cell receptor beta chain. The data were taken from a study of breast tumors, draining lymph nodes, adjacent tissues. The lymph nodes were axillary draining lymph nodes from breast cancer patients. CDR1 and CDR2 (germline): LGHDT, YNNKEL (reference sequence). The V gene end was trimmed by 4 bases and the J gene end by 2 bases; junction bases not matched to a gene: 7. The CDR3 has 16 residues. TCRdb processed the multiplex PCR reads anew with MiXCR; each CDR3 protein has one entry. The sample lists some 170,000 distinct CDR3 sequences, approximately 33% seen once, with 3% to 4% in the top ten.

Sequencing used axillary lymph node tissue. This sequence joins TRBV3-1 and TRBJ2-3, with 9 bases that match TRBD2. The TCR was taken from a female donor with breast cancer. Some clones in this sample may be carry-over from other donors' samples. The CDR3 spells CASSPGTSPHTDTQYF. In DNA, the CDR3 is TGTGCCAGCAGCCCCGGGACTAGCCCTCACACAGATACGCAGTATTTT.